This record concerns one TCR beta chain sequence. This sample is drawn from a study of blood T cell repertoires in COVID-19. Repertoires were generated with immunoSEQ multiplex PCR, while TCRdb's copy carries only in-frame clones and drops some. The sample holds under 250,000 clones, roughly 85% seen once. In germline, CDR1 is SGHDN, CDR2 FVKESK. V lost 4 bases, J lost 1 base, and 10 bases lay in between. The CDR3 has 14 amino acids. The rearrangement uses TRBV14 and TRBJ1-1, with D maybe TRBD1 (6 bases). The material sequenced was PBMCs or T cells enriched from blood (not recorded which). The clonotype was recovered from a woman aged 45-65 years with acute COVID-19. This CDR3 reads CASSRGPGNTEAFF. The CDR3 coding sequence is TGTGCCAGCAGCCGGGGGCCAGGGAACACTGAAGCTTTCTTT.